These 20 T cell receptor beta chains originate from one sample sequenced in a study of technical replicates of blood from a few donors. Measured with immunoSEQ multiplex PCR; TCRdb has only the in-frame clones, and not every one. The table shows about 49,000 clones, with approximately 90% occurring only once. Sample: PBMCs. The receptors come from a human donor in good health. Some clones in this sample may be carry-over from other donors' samples.

This sequence joins TRBV30 and TRBJ2-1; TRBD1 matches at 11 bases. J gave up 10 bases and V 2 bases, and 10 bases lay outside the gene matches. The CDR3 totals 15 residues. Germline loops: CDR1 GTSNPN, CDR2 SVGIG (reference sequence). The CDR3 reads CAWSKPGTGGGEQFF. The CDR3 DNA sequence: TGTGCCTGGAGTAAACCCGGGACAGGGGGTGGCGAGCAGTTCTTC.

This clone was seen a single time. This chain joins TRBV5-1 and TRBJ2-7; weak D call: TRBD2 (5 bases). CDR1 and CDR2 (germline): SGHRS, YFSETQ. V was cut by 1 base and J by 3 bases, with 8 bases left in between. The CDR3 is made up of 13 amino acids. CDR3 amino acids: CASSLSSGYEQYF. The CDR3 bases are TGCGCCAGCAGCTTGTCCAGCGGCTACGAGCAGTACTTC.

The chain links TRBV6-5 to TRBJ2-7; 12 bases match TRBD2. Per the germline V gene, CDR1 is MNHEY and CDR2 is SVGAGI. This CDR3 comprises 14 residues. The ends lost 6 bases at V and 2 bases at J; junction bases unmatched: 2. CDR3 nucleotide sequence: TGTGCCAGCAGAAGACTAGCGGGGGCCTACGAGCAGTACTTC. Translated, it gives CASRRLAGAYEQYF.

The chain carries TRBV4-1 and TRBJ1-1; 8 nucleotides line up with TRBD1. Germline V gene lookup returns CDR1 MGHRA and CDR2 YSYEKL. Germline trimming cut 4 bases from V and 6 bases from J; bases unmatched to any gene: 4. The length of the CDR3 is 13 residues. Written as DNA, the CDR3 is TGCGCCAGCAGCCTTGTACAGGGGGCTGAAGCTTTCTTT. It codes for CASSLVQGAEAFF.

The chain couples TRBV4-3 to TRBJ1-2; 9 bases fit TRBD1. V lost 4 bases to trimming and J lost 8 bases; unmatched junction nucleotides: 8. Germline V gene sequence: CDR1 LGHNA, CDR2 YSLEER. This CDR3 is built from 14 residues. The CDR3, as DNA: TGCGCCAGCAGCCCGGACAGGGGTCAAGGGGGCTACACCTTC. Encoded protein: CASSPDRGQGGYTF.

This sequence joins TRBV5-5 and TRBJ1-6; D call uncertain. This CDR3 has 14 residues. The V gene lost 4 bases and the J gene lost 7 bases, with 12 bases spanning the gap. Germline CDR1 SGHKS, CDR2 YYEKEE (reference sequence). Written as DNA, the CDR3 is TGTGCCAGCAGCACCCCGACGGGAAATTCACCCCTCCACTTT. It translates to CASSTPTGNSPLHF.

The chain has TRBV7-9 and TRBJ1-1; the D gene is possibly TRBD1 (6 bases). Germline assignment: CDR1 SEHNR and CDR2 FQNEAQ (reference sequence). The CDR3 loop spans 15 amino acids. V lost 5 bases and J lost 1, with 14 bases in between. The CDR3 nucleotides are TGTGCCAGCAGCGCCTTTTTAGGGGGGAACACTGAAGCTTTCTTT. Protein sequence: CASSAFLGGNTEAFF. The variable domain in full, completed from reference TRBV7-9 and TRBJ1-1, reads DTGVSQNPRHKITKRGQNVTFRCDPISEHNRLYWYRQTLGQGPEFLTYFQNEAQLEKSRLLSDRFSAERPKGSFSTLEIQRTEQGDSAMYLCASSAFLGGNTEAFFGQGTRLTVV.

The gene calls are TRBV6-1 and TRBJ2-2; D might be TRBD1 (5 bases). The CDR3 is made up of 14 amino acids. V lost 3 bases, J lost 7 bases, and 12 bases lay in between. CDR1 is MNHNS, CDR2 SASEGT, per germline. The CDR3 DNA sequence: TGTGCCAGCAGTGACGGACCAGGGATCGGGGAGCTGTTTTTT. It specifies CASSDGPGIGELFF.

In nucleotides, the CDR3 is TGTGCCAGTAGGAGAGTTTCGGGGGCCAACGTCCTGACTTTC. It translates to CASRRVSGANVLTF. V and J are TRBV19 and TRBJ2-6; D gene uncertain. This CDR3 spans 14 amino acids. The germline V gene has CDR1 LNHDA and CDR2 SQIVND (reference sequence). The germline V and J ends were trimmed by 6 bases and 4 bases, with 10 bases remaining between them.

The table lists this clone with a few counts. The V gene is TRBV30, the J gene TRBJ2-7; possible D gene TRBD2, 6 bases. Trimming pared 0 bases from V and 4 bases from J, leaving 13 bases between. Germline V CDR1 and CDR2: GTSNPN, SVGIG (reference sequence). The CDR3 length is 14 residues. The CDR3 loop is CAWSVWGVRYEQYF. The DNA of the CDR3 is TGTGCCTGGAGTGTATGGGGGGTAAGGTACGAGCAGTACTTC.

The chain couples TRBV7-2 to TRBJ1-4; D is perhaps TRBD1 (5 bases). Trimming cost V 5 bases and J 8 bases, with 24 bases left between them. This CDR3 is 17 amino acids long. Germline loops: CDR1 SGHTA, CDR2 FQGNSA. For the CDR3, the DNA is TGTGCCAGCAGCCCGCGGCAGGGAAGGCTCCAAGGGGAAAAACTGTTTTTT. Residues: CASSPRQGRLQGEKLFF.

The chain combines TRBV2 with TRBJ2-5; tentative D call: TRBD1 (5 bases). The CDR3 runs to 14 residues. V was pared by 2 bases and J by 5 bases, with 12 bases between. Looked up from germline, CDR1 is SNHLY and CDR2 is FYNNEI. Written as DNA, the CDR3 is TGTGCCAGCAGTGAATCAGGGCCCCGGGAGACCCAGTACTTC. Its protein is CASSESGPRETQYF. The full variable domain, with the rest looked up from reference TRBV2 and TRBJ2-5, is EPEVTQTPSHQVTQMGQEVILRCVPISNHLYFYWYRQILGQKVEFLVSFYNNEISEKSEIFDDQFSVERPDGSNFTLKIRSTKLEDSAMYFCASSESGPRETQYFGPGTRLLVL.

The chain employs TRBV30 and TRBJ2-7; 8 positions agree with TRBD2. J was trimmed by 3 bases and V by 1 base; bases with no gene match: 5. Germline CDR1 and CDR2: GTSNPN and SVGIG (reference sequence). The CDR3 covers 14 residues. CDR3 in DNA: TGTGCCTGGAGTGGTGCGGGAGGACGCTACGAGCAGTACTTC. This codes for CAWSGAGGRYEQYF.

This clone was counted once. The rearrangement joins TRBV7-2 to TRBJ2-5; D is unresolved. Germline lookup yields CDR1 SGHTA and CDR2 FQGNSA. The CDR3 runs 13 residues. V was clipped by 0 bases and J by 2 bases, with 4 bases between them. CDR3 nucleotides: TGTGCCAGCAGCTTAGCCAGACAAGAGACCCAGTACTTC. The encoded protein is CASSLARQETQYF.

The chain combines TRBV6-5 with TRBJ1-4; maybe TRBD1 (6 bases). Germline V gives CDR1 MNHEY, CDR2 SVGAGI. The CDR3 consists of 15 residues. V was pared by 6 bases and J by 0 bases, with 11 bases between. The CDR3 sequence is CASSRGASTNEKLFF. The CDR3 DNA is TGTGCCAGCAGCCGGGGGGCTTCAACTAATGAAAAACTGTTTTTT.

This chain uses TRBV5-4 with TRBJ2-3, with D maybe TRBD2 (5 bases). Germline CDR1 is SGHNT and CDR2 is YYREEE (reference sequence). The V end lost 6 bases, the J end lost 4 bases, and 18 bases lay between the germline ends. The CDR3 runs to 15 residues. This CDR3 reads CASTLRVGRADTQYF. The CDR3 DNA reads as TGTGCCAGCACCCTGAGGGTCGGGCGCGCAGATACGCAGTATTTT.

The table lists this clone with a count of one. J is TRBJ2-5 and V is TRBV2, with 8 positions matching TRBD2. The germline V gene has CDR1 SNHLY and CDR2 FYNNEI. With 7 bases clipped from V and 4 bases from J, the junction kept 14 bases outside the gene matches. CDR3 length equals 16 residues. CDR3 sequence (DNA): TGTGCCAGCACACTTAGTTCCCGGGGGGGCCGAGAGACCCAGTACTTC. It is translated as CASTLSSRGGRETQYF.

The rearrangement links TRBV5-1 to TRBJ1-4, with a tentative D call TRBD1 (5 bases). The CDR3 spans 15 residues. Germline V gives CDR1 SGHRS, CDR2 YFSETQ. V was pared by 0 bases and J by 8 bases, with 14 bases between. The CDR3 region is CASSLVAGQEEKLFF. The CDR3 DNA reads TGCGCCAGCAGCTTGGTCGCGGGGCAGGAGGAAAAACTGTTTTTT.

The J gene is TRBJ1-5, the V gene TRBV2, with unresolved D. V was cut by 6 bases and J by 5 bases, with 8 bases left in between. This CDR3 region has 12 residues. Germline CDR1 and CDR2: SNHLY and FYNNEI. CDR3 nucleotides: TGTGCCAGCAGCAGAATGGATCAGCCCCAGCATTTT. Protein: CASSRMDQPQHF.

The chain combines TRBV4-1 with TRBJ1-2, with 8 positions matching TRBD1. The V segment lost 3 bases and the J segment 2 bases; nucleotides outside the gene matches: 5. This CDR3 is built from 15 residues. CDR1 and CDR2 (germline): MGHRA, YSYEKL. The chain's CDR3 is CASSQQTGANYGYTF. CDR3 coding DNA: TGCGCCAGCAGCCAGCAGACAGGGGCAAACTATGGCTACACCTTC.